This TCR beta chain was identified during a study of cytomegalovirus exposure and HLA in healthy donors. At the level of the study: The roughly 660 first-cohort repertoires shared a platform with the roughly 130 validation repertoires, as reported in a later analysis.

CDR3 length: 14 residues. Germline V gene lookup returns CDR1 LGHNA and CDR2 YSLEER. V dropped 0 bases and J dropped 9; count of bases not matched to a gene: 7. The data were produced by immunoSEQ multiplex PCR, yet TCRdb's version contains in-frame clones alone and is incomplete. This table has under 100,000 clones, 84% appearing once. The sequenced sample was PBMCs. This clonotype was obtained from a woman aged 18-35 years in good health and CMV-seropositive. This sequence joins TRBV4-3 and TRBJ2-7, with 8 bases fitting TRBD1. The CDR3 DNA reads TGCGCCAGCAGCCAAGATACAGGGGGAAGTGGGCAGTACTTC. It translates to CASSQDTGGSGQYF.